This TCR beta chain was recovered during a study of radiation and T cells in renal cell carcinoma. Clones were read by immunoSEQ multiplex PCR, and TCRdb kept only the in-frame ones, dropping some. The sample shows 100,000 to 150,000 clones, about four fifths of them seen only once. Germline CDR1 MNHEY, CDR2 SVGAGI. The CDR3 spans 15 residues. V lost 2 bases, J lost 2 bases, and 4 bases stayed unmatched. Time point meaning: baseline pretreatment blood. Indicated treatment: 15 Gy SBRT to primary tumor, nephrectomy 4 weeks later. The sequencing used blood, collected from a patient whose treatment included radiotherapy and nephrectomy. This clonotype originated in a woman in her sixties or seventies with renal cell carcinoma. The gene calls are TRBV6-5 and TRBJ2-7; TRBD1 matches at 9 bases. CDR3 loop: CASSYPGTGTYEQYF. CDR3 DNA: TGTGCCAGCAGTTACCCCGGGACAGGGACCTACGAGCAGTACTTC.